What follows are 5 T cell receptor beta chains derived from one specimen sequenced in a study of cytomegalovirus exposure and HLA in healthy donors. Researchers ran the PCR with 60 Vbeta and 13 Jbeta primers. The protocol was immunoSEQ multiplex PCR, while the TCRdb copy is restricted to in-frame clones and leaves out a portion. This sample contains around 75,000 clones. The sample was PBMCs. These TCRs come from a woman aged 55-70 years in good health and CMV-seronegative.

V usage is TRBV2 and J usage is TRBJ2-1, with D tentatively TRBD2 (5 bases). Looked up from germline, CDR1 is SNHLY and CDR2 is FYNNEI. Trimming took 8 bases from V and 6 from J, leaving 11 bases between them. This CDR3 has 12 residues. The CDR3 region has the DNA TGTGCCAGCCTTCGGGGTCCCAATGAGCAGTTCTTC. Translated, it gives CASLRGPNEQFF.

This rearrangement joins TRBV21-1 to TRBJ1-2. TRBV21-1 corresponds to a pseudogene. There are 20 residues in the CDR3. Written as DNA, the CDR3 is TGTGCCAGCAGCAAAGGGCCTTCGGGGAGGGACAAGGGAAAAAAGAGGGGCTACACCTTC. This translates into CASSKGPSGRDKGKKRGYTF.

The chain couples TRBV18 to TRBJ1-5; 8 bases are shared with TRBD1. Germline loops: CDR1 KGHSH, CDR2 LQKENI. The CDR3 is made up of 14 amino acids. The ends lost 6 bases at V and 6 bases at J; junction bases unmatched: 7. This chain's CDR3 is CASSGPGGGQPQHF. The DNA for the CDR3 is TGTGCCAGCTCGGGCCCAGGGGGCGGTCAGCCCCAGCATTTT. Full variable domain (remainder filled in from reference TRBV18 and TRBJ1-5): NAGVMQNPRHLVRRRGQEARLRCSPMKGHSHVYWYRQLPEEGLKFMVYLQKENIIDESGMPKERFSAEFPKEGPSILRIQQVVRGDSAAYFCASSGPGGGQPQHFGDGTRLSIL.

Notes on this clone: At one boundary the junction diverges from the germline segment, which might be a read error. The chain links TRBV18 to TRBJ2-5; TRBD2 aligns across 7 bases. CDR3 size: 16 residues. CDR1 is KGHSH, CDR2 LQKENI, per germline. CDR3 sequence reads: CASSPQAGLVQETQYF. The CDR3 nucleotides are TGTGCCAGCTCTCCACAAGCGGGACTTGTCCAAGAGACCCAGTACTTC.

The chain has TRBV6-1 and TRBJ1-3, with D maybe TRBD1 (5 bases). Germline V gene sequence: CDR1 MNHNS, CDR2 SASEGT. The CDR3 is 12 amino acids. V was clipped by 8 bases and J by 3 bases, with 8 bases between them. The CDR3 nucleotides read TGTGCCAGCCGGGGGGATGGAAACACCATATATTTT. Its translation: CASRGDGNTIYF.